This entry concerns a single T cell receptor beta chain. This clone was picked up one time. There is no known antigen for this receptor. Within one base of it there is no much larger clone, and no base qualities were kept. The library came from the immunoSEQ multiplex PCR assay. A mixture of 60 forward primers for TCR Vbeta segments and 13 reverse primers for TCR Jbeta segments was used in the multiplex PCR. The CDR3 region of rearranged TCR beta genes was amplified from genomic DNA with a multiplex PCR assay. The amplified TCR beta libraries were sequenced on the Illumina HiSeq System as 87-base-pair reads. For the original study's pipeline: A later analysis counted approximately 74 million unique TCR beta chains across the approximately 700 repertoires, and roughly 9.9 million of these chains were shared by at least two donors. Raw reads were error-corrected and collapsed into unique sequences with a nearest-neighbor algorithm that merged closely related sequences to remove PCR and sequencing errors. V, D and J gene segments were assigned by aligning CDR3 sequences to IMGT reference sequences. Each retained sequence needed at least a six-nucleotide match to both a V gene segment and a J gene segment. Rearrangements were classified as productive when the CDR3 lacked stop codons and remained in frame with V and J, and all other rearrangements were classified as non-productive. Following IMGT convention, CDR3 was defined as the stretch from the second conserved V-encoded cysteine to the conserved J-encoded phenylalanine. The earlier analysis of about 570 of the donors excluded any sequence lacking an unambiguous match to a single V gene segment. In an earlier analysis of approximately 500 of the donors, a V segment was called functional when productive rearrangements were above 56.7%, and segregating when the standard deviation between donors exceeded 5%. To diagnose cytomegalovirus status from the catalog of TCR beta chain sequences, a statistical classification framework was built. V and J gene assignment, in a later analysis, came from comparing TCR nucleotide sequences with IMGT/GENE-DB human TR gene sequences. Using the TCRdist pipeline, a later analysis assigned CDR3 sequences along with most-parsimonious VDJ recombination scenarios. A later analysis defined each TCR beta chain by its CDR3 amino acid sequence plus V-gene family, and excluded reads lacking a unique V-gene family. As a way to deal with suspected cross-contamination and a sequencing artifact, a later analysis dropped 450 to 700 nucleotide sequences that were highly shared and had low generation probability. A later analysis calculated a clonal expansion index for each public chain from normalized within-repertoire ranks of inferred template counts. A later analysis computed generation probabilities with a VDJ recombination model fitted to out-of-frame rearrangements, and checked the results against IGoR. In a later analysis, hypergeometric tests were used to score TCR-TCR, TCR-HLA and TCR-CMV co-occurrence, with a repertoire-size bias correction applied to TCR pairs. A later analysis estimated false discovery rates by permuting HLA or CMV assignments 20 times. A later analysis grouped co-occurring TCRs with DBSCAN, adding TCRdist sequence similarity when clustering within HLA-allele-positive subsets. For co-occurrence clustering, repertoires with fewer than 30,000 or more than 120,000 public chains were excluded, along with five repertoires with anomalous nucleotide sharing. Imported from immuneACCESS, the table was reduced by TCRdb to in-frame sequences with V and J called. These copies leave out some clones; in studies compared against another copy, an unresolved V gene accounts for under half, and the cause of the remainder is not known. That table is the source of V, J and clone size, and D and trimming were worked out from the DNA. The sample profile shows over 100,000 clones; approximately 80% of them were found once. The ten largest clones represent more than 2% of the sample.

In total, 600 or so healthy bone marrow donors made up the cohort. At the time of sampling, every cohort member was nominally healthy, though immune exposures that went unrecorded were likely present. The donor tested CMV seronegative and was one of the 352 seronegative cohort members. A peripheral blood sample was provided by each donor, and peripheral blood mononuclear cells were used for TCR beta sequencing. Genomic DNA was extracted from the blood cell samples with the Qiagen DNeasy Blood Extraction Kit. The germline V gene encodes CDR1 MNHNS and CDR2 SASEGT. The cysteine opens and the phenylalanine closes a CDR3 of 13 amino acids. Only the CDR3 part of the read is kept: 39 bases, read in frame from the first base. V gives up 6 bases and J gives up 3 bases, and the segment between their germline ends measures 11 bases. The data derive from a study of cytomegalovirus exposure and HLA in healthy donors (dated by TCRdb to the late 2010s). Turning to the overall study: An earlier analysis of roughly 500 of the donors reported more than 250 Gb of sequence data and 100 million to 130 million unique TCR beta sequences from 190 million or so T cells. A later genetic analysis took genome-wide SNP genotypes for 398 of the 666 donors and used that subset as a discovery cohort. All discovery cohort repertoires had been generated on a single sequencing platform. An early release covering approximately 600 HLA-typed donors comprised roughly 300 gigabases of sequencing data and roughly 85 million unique TCR sequences. Alongside the repertoire data, information on donor age, sex, ethnicity and CMV serostatus was compiled. The T cell repertoires of 700 or so subjects were profiled by immunosequencing and related to cytomegalovirus serostatus. A separate validation cohort of 100 to 150 different subjects was used in addition to the 666-subject first cohort. Rather than using new phenotypic data, the later analysis identified candidate immune exposures from TCR beta sequences and from how often those sequences occurred across donors. Among the approximately 430 genotyped donors, around 81% belonged to the genetic ancestry cluster associated with self-reported Caucasian donors. An earlier analysis of some 600 of the donors applied high-throughput TCR beta sequencing to assess whether each TCR beta V gene segment acted as functional or pseudogenic. HLA typing included class I and class II loci at four-digit resolution. To study patterns of TCR occurrence, a later analysis re-analyzed previously published TCR beta repertoires from 666 donors and added high-resolution HLA genotyping. Among around 400 genotyped donors of the cohort, an average of approximately 220,000 unique TCR beta nucleotide sequences was sequenced per donor, of which about 20% were non-productive. Roughly five DR-DQ haplotypes were handled as single units for association and clustering, since linkage in the cohort was strong. To predict cytomegalovirus infection status, the study combined high-throughput TCR immunosequencing, statistical association of individual TCRs with disease status, and machine learning. The study aimed to test whether signatures of past pathogen exposure could be identified by cataloging public T cell receptors. Typing coverage differed by locus: A, B, C, DRB1 and DQB1 were typed in roughly 629-640 donors, DQA1 in 500 to 550, DPA1 in roughly 590, and DPB1 in around 490.

What the research found in general, with its limitations: A later analysis reported that several top co-occurrence clusters appeared linked to parvovirus B19, influenza, CMV and Epstein-Barr virus. The presence/absence analyses assumed that sequencing depth was roughly uniform across donors, and that assumption may not be true. A later genetic analysis associated a missense DCLRE1C variant with V-gene and J-gene trimming of TCR beta chains, and an independent cohort replicated the association. Some IMGT-functional V segments, including TRBV6-2 and TRBV6-3, could not be distinguished by the 87-base-pair reads and were therefore excluded. In a later analysis, around 15,000 TCR beta sequences were associated with specific HLA alleles at a false discovery rate of 0.05. The study gave a list of about 160 TCR beta chains associated with cytomegalovirus. A few of the identified cytomegalovirus-associated TCR beta chains were confirmed in vitro to be specific for cytomegalovirus antigens. A group of highly shared sequence variants was considered likely to be a technical artifact of the sequencing pipeline. A later genetic analysis reported fewer N-insertions in productive TCRs among donors in an Asian-associated ancestry cluster than the approximately 670-donor mean. Strong co-occurrence of HLA alleles, especially DR and DQ, made assigning TCR associations to individual alleles difficult. Over 15 rarely observed V segments, including chromosome 9 orphons, were excluded from the earlier analysis of some 590 of the donors because counts were too low. In an earlier analysis of about 600 of the donors, most TCR beta V segments appeared in productive rearrangements about 87% or about 30% of the time, broadly matching IMGT annotations. Because HLA typing was missing for some donors at each locus, association tests included only the typed subset. According to a later analysis, TCR association rates differed among HLA loci, with DRB1 alleles showing the most associated TCRs and HLA-C alleles showing the fewest. CMV serostatus was the only immune exposure information available for the cohort. Linkage disequilibrium might explain the correlated functional status among segregating V segments, but an unknown experimental factor could not be ruled out. While some public TCRs were present in many individuals, most TCR sequences turned up only very rarely across donors. Cytomegalovirus status was reported to be diagnosed by the classifier with high specificity and sensitivity in both the original and validation cohorts. A later analysis found that most CMV-associated TCR beta chains appeared HLA-restricted, with HLA associations seemingly driven largely by CMV exposure. In a later analysis, HLA-associated TCR beta chains were found to be more clonally expanded and to have lower generation probabilities than equally common non-associated chains. It was suggested by the authors that the approach could potentially be generalized to other disease states and immunological phenotypes. A further reported finding was that TCR beta sequences accurately predicted the HLA-A and HLA-B alleles for most subjects in the first cohort. This cohort had only TCR beta chains sequenced, and the lack of alpha or paired-chain data limited which features could be detected.

The chain links TRBV6-1 with TRBJ1-1, with TRBD1 perhaps the D gene, on 6 matching bases. Sequenced material: PBMCs. The clonotype comes from a young woman in good health and CMV-seronegative. The sequence in DNA is TGTGCCAGCAGAGGGACAAGCTACACTGAAGCTTTCTTT. This codes for CASRGTSYTEAFF.